A selection of T cell receptor beta chains follows, all from one sample in a study of blood T cell repertoires in COVID-19. The repertoire was sequenced with immunoSEQ multiplex PCR; TCRdb's copy has only in-frame clones and lacks some. In the table there are approximately 260,000 clones, approximately 80% of which are singletons. Input material: peripheral blood. These receptors were collected from a human donor in a cohort sampled during active COVID-19. The CDR3 runs from the conserved cysteine through the conserved F or W. D genes are given only for firm matches. Size values are once, few and many counts, or a class for expanded clones, and some rows have none.

V gene	CDR3 length	D gene	clone size	J gene	CDR3 DNA	CDR3 protein
TRBV28	13	TRBD1	once	TRBJ1-2	TGTGCCAGCGGGACAGGGTCTTGGGGTGGCTACACCTTC	CASGTGSWGGYTF
TRBV9	14	NA	once	TRBJ2-3	TGTGCCAGCAGCCCCGGGACTAGCACAGATACGCAGTATTTT	CASSPGTSTDTQYF
TRBV28	14	NA	NA	TRBJ1-1	TGTGCCAGCACCCTGGGGGGAGGGAACACTGAAGCTTTCTTT	CASTLGGGNTEAFF
TRBV3-1/TRBV3-2	20	TRBD1	NA	TRBJ1-6	TGTGCCAGCAGCCAAGAAAAGGACAGGGGATTATGCTCCTATAATTCACCCCTCCACTTT	CASSQEKDRGLCSYNSPLHF
TRBV5-1	15	TRBD1	once	TRBJ1-4	TGCGCCAGCAGCTTGTACGGGACAGGGGTTGAAAAACTGTTTTTT	CASSLYGTGVEKLFF
TRBV10-3	17	TRBD2	NA	TRBJ2-4	TGTGCCATCAGTGAGCCAGGGACTAGCGGAGACAAAAACATTCAGTACTTC	CAISEPGTSGDKNIQYF
TRBV7-9	15	NA	NA	TRBJ2-3	TGTGCCAGCAGCTTAGGGCTTCCTTTCCTAGATACGCAGTATTTT	CASSLGLPFLDTQYF
TRBV6-5	14	TRBD1	NA	TRBJ2-7	TGTGCCAGCAGAAGGACAGGGAATGCCTACGAGCAGTACTTC	CASRRTGNAYEQYF
TRBV3-1/TRBV3-2	15	NA	few	TRBJ1-5	TGTGCCAGCAGCCAAGATCGTCGGGGGAATCAGCCCCAGCATTTT	CASSQDRRGNQPQHF
TRBV11-2	14	NA	NA	TRBJ2-4	TGTGCCAGCAGCTTAGGGGGGGTGGTGGACATTCAGTACTTC	CASSLGGVVDIQYF
TRBV5-6	16	NA	NA	TRBJ2-7	TGTGCCAGCAGCTGGGGGCTAGGGGTCAGCGGCTACGAGCAGTACTTC	CASSWGLGVSGYEQYF
TRBV29-1	12	TRBD1	NA	TRBJ2-2	TGCAGCGTTACAGGGGGTACCGGGGAGCTGTTTTTT	CSVTGGTGELFF
TRBV29-1	12	NA	NA	TRBJ2-7	TGCAGCGTTGAACAGGAAACCTACGAGCAGTACTTC	CSVEQETYEQYF
TRBV7-9	18	NA	NA	TRBJ1-6	TGTGCCAGCAGCTTGGGGGGTGGGGCAGAGAGTTATAATTCACCCCTCCACTTT	CASSLGGGAESYNSPLHF
TRBV2	22	TRBD2	NA	TRBJ2-5	TGTGCCAGCAGTGATTTTTGGGGTATTATGGGACTAGCGGGGGGGTTTCAAGAGACCCAGTACTTC	CASSDFWGIMGLAGGFQETQYF
TRBV10-3	14	TRBD2	few	TRBJ2-5	TGTGCCGCCCGCGGGTCGGGAGGGGGAGAGACCCAGTACTTC	CAARGSGGGETQYF
TRBV18	15	TRBD1	NA	TRBJ2-3	TGTGCCAGCTCACTGAACAGGGGGAGCACAGATACGCAGTATTTT	CASSLNRGSTDTQYF
TRBV11-2	16	TRBD2	few	TRBJ2-2	TGTGCCAGCTCCCGACTAGCGGGGGCCGTCACCGGGGAGCTGTTTTTT	CASSRLAGAVTGELFF
TRBV7-2	13	NA	NA	TRBJ2-3	TGTGCCAGCACCTCACCTAACACAGATACGCAGTATTTT	CASTSPNTDTQYF
TRBV7-2	19	TRBD2	NA	TRBJ2-1	TGTGCCAGCAGCTTAGGCGCTAGCGGGGGGCCCTCCGCCTACAATGAGCAGTTCTTC	CASSLGASGGPSAYNEQFF
TRBV2	16	NA	NA	TRBJ1-5	TGTGCCAGCAGTGAAGAAGGGGCAGGATGGAATCAGCCCCAGCATTTT	CASSEEGAGWNQPQHF
TRBV11-2	14	TRBD2	NA	TRBJ2-7	TGTGCCAGCAGCCGGATAGCGGGGTCCTACGAGCAGTACTTC	CASSRIAGSYEQYF
TRBV28	15	TRBD1	once	TRBJ2-3	TGTGCCAGCAGTCCTCAGGGGGCCACCACAGATACGCAGTATTTT	CASSPQGATTDTQYF
TRBV7-8	13	TRBD2	NA	TRBJ2-7	TGTGCCAGCAGCTTAGGGGGGGGCTACGAGCAGTACTTC	CASSLGGGYEQYF
TRBV28	14	TRBD1	NA	TRBJ1-2	TGTGCCAGCAGTTTGGCAGGGGGCGCGTTTGGCTACACCTTC	CASSLAGGAFGYTF
TRBV5-4	15	NA	NA	TRBJ1-1	TGTGCCAGCAGCTCGGCGCGGGGAGTGAGGACTGAAGCTTTCTTT	CASSSARGVRTEAFF
TRBV9	18	TRBD2	once	TRBJ2-7	TGTGCCAGCAGCGTAGCCGCTAGCGGCCACGGAAGCTCCTACGAGCAGTACTTC	CASSVAASGHGSSYEQYF
TRBV27	14	NA	NA	TRBJ2-3	TGTGCCAGCAGCCTCTCAGGGGGGCCTGGTACGCAGTATTTT	CASSLSGGPGTQYF
TRBV5-4	16	NA	NA	TRBJ2-1	TGTGCCAGCAGCTCCCCTTTGGGGCGGGGGCACAATGAGCAGTTCTTC	CASSSPLGRGHNEQFF
TRBV10-3	15	TRBD1	NA	TRBJ1-1	TGTGCCATCAGGGGGGGACAGGGGGTGAACACTGAAGCTTTCTTT	CAIRGGQGVNTEAFF
TRBV5-1	15	TRBD2	NA	TRBJ2-1	TGCGCCAGCAGCCTACAAAGCGGGAGCAAACGTGAGCAGTTCTTC	CASSLQSGSKREQFF
TRBV4-1	17	NA	NA	TRBJ1-3	TGCGCCAGCAGCCTTCTACGCGCTCCAGGGGCTGGAAACACCATATATTTT	CASSLLRAPGAGNTIYF
TRBV27	13	NA	NA	TRBJ2-7	TGTGCCAGCAGTTTACTGGGGCGTCACGAGCAGTACTTC	CASSLLGRHEQYF
TRBV5-1	16	TRBD2	NA	TRBJ2-3	TGCGCCAGCAGCCCTCCGGCTAGCGGGGGGGCGAATACGCAGTATTTT	CASSPPASGGANTQYF
TRBV18	15	NA	NA	TRBJ1-2	TGTGCCAGCTCACCTCCTACCCAGGGTAGCCATGGCTACACCTTC	CASSPPTQGSHGYTF
TRBV4-1	16	NA	NA	TRBJ1-3	TGCGCCAGCAGCCAAGAAATCAGTTTCTCTGGAAACACCATATATTTT	CASSQEISFSGNTIYF
TRBV28	12	TRBD1	NA	TRBJ2-7	TGTGCCAGCAGGCAAGGGGGCCGGGAGCAGTACTTC	CASRQGGREQYF
TRBV5-1	16	TRBD1	NA	TRBJ2-1	TGCGCCAGCAGAACCGAGTTCGGGACAGGAGACAATGAGCAGTTCTTC	CASRTEFGTGDNEQFF
TRBV19	17	NA	few	TRBJ1-6	TGTGCCAGTACCCCCGGTTGGGGGGGCGCGGATAATTCACCCCTCCACTTT	CASTPGWGGADNSPLHF
TRBV18	15	NA	NA	TRBJ2-3	TGTGCCAGCTCACCACCGGGCCGAGCCCTAGATACGCAGTATTTT	CASSPPGRALDTQYF
TRBV5-4	12	NA	NA	TRBJ2-7	TGTGCCAGCAGCCGGACGGGATTCGAGCAGTACTTC	CASSRTGFEQYF
TRBV6-1	18	TRBD2	NA	TRBJ2-5	TGTGCCAGCAGTGAATACCCCCCCGGCGGGAGCCCCCGAGAGACCCAGTACTTC	CASSEYPPGGSPRETQYF
TRBV7-9	14	TRBD1	few	TRBJ1-2	TGTGCCAGCAGCTTCGAAGGGGGCAACTATGGCTACACCTTC	CASSFEGGNYGYTF